The 23 T cell receptor beta chains presented below share a single source sample, sequenced in a study of spatial heterogeneity in lung cancer. TCRdb re-called the 5' RACE reads through MiXCR, storing one row per CDR3 protein. The data hold approximately 25,000 distinct CDR3 sequences, with 5.5% to 8% observed a single time. As for time point: sample taken at primary tumor resection. Whole RNA was taken from tumor, nontumor lung or frozen PBMC; it was then sequenced unsorted. Sequenced here: PBMCs, sampled at surgery. Receptors originate from a male donor with early-stage non-small cell lung cancer.

Only a few counts were recorded for this clonotype. The J gene is TRBJ1-6, the V gene TRBV18; 7 bases are a match to TRBD1. The CDR3 runs 15 residues. V trimming: 0 bases; J trimming: 13 bases; junction bases outside the gene matches: 9. In germline, CDR1 is KGHSH, CDR2 LQKENI. This CDR3 is CASSPPGTALSPLHF. CDR3 DNA: TGTGCCAGCTCACCACCGGGGACAGCACTTTCGCCCCTCCACTTT.

The table lists this clonotype with many counts. V and J are TRBV5-1 and TRBJ1-4; 9 bases are a match to TRBD1. CDR3 length: 14 residues. Trimming at V came to 4 bases and at J to 9 bases, leaving 7 bases not matched to a gene. CDR1 and CDR2 (germline): SGHRS, YFSETQ. The CDR3 nucleotides are TGCGCCAGCAGCCCCCGGGACAGGGTGAAAAAACTGTTTTTT. Translating it yields CASSPRDRVKKLFF.

This clonotype was detected only a few times. This chain's CDR3 is CASSLSGTGGGQEQFF. CDR3 coding DNA: TGTGCCAGCAGCTTATCTGGTACAGGGGGCGGTCAAGAGCAGTTCTTC. V usage is TRBV7-6 and J usage is TRBJ2-1; 9 bases are a match to TRBD1. The V and J ends lost 2 bases and 10 bases, in that order; junction bases with no gene match: 12. The CDR3 totals 16 residues. Germline CDR1 is SGHVS and CDR2 is FNYEAQ.

This clonotype was seen ten or more times. The chain employs TRBV4-1 and TRBJ2-2; no definite D call. Germline CDR1 MGHRA, CDR2 YSYEKL. The CDR3 sequence is 14 residues long. With 1 base removed from V and 6 bases from J, the gap between germline ends came to 9 bases. The CDR3 DNA sequence: TGCGCCAGCAGCCAAGTTCTAGTGGCCGGGGAGCTGTTTTTT. Translation gives CASSQVLVAGELFF.

This clonotype was seen at least ten times. The rearrangement uses TRBV20-1 and TRBJ2-3, with 8 bases fitting TRBD2. V gave up 6 bases and J gave up 3 bases; unmatched junction bases: 14. Germline CDR1 is DFQATT and CDR2 is SNEGSKA (reference sequence). This CDR3 contains 16 residues. CDR3 amino acids: CSANSRSGSVTDTQYF. For the CDR3, the DNA is TGCAGTGCCAACTCCCGGAGCGGGAGCGTAACAGATACGCAGTATTTT.

This chain joins TRBV7-8 and TRBJ2-2; TRBD1 matches 9 bases. Germline values: CDR1 SGHVS, CDR2 FQNEAQ. The CDR3 runs 17 residues. The J segment lost 5 bases and the V segment lost 0 bases, leaving 7 bases of the junction unmatched. In DNA form, the CDR3 reads TGTGCCAGCAGCTTAGCCGGGACAGGGTTTCTTACCGGGGAGCTGTTTTTT. Translating it yields CASSLAGTGFLTGELFF.

The table lists this clonotype with many counts. V usage is TRBV7-3 and J usage is TRBJ1-5; 7 nucleotides match TRBD1. Trimming took 5 bases from V and 11 from J; bases not matched to a gene: 9. Per the germline V gene, CDR1 is SGHTA and CDR2 is FQGTGA. The CDR3 length is 13 residues. CDR3 coding DNA: TGTGCCAGCAGCGCACGACAGGGAACAGCCCAGCATTTT. It yields the protein CASSARQGTAQHF. The full variable domain, completed using reference TRBV7-3 and TRBJ1-5, is GAGVSQTPSNKVTEKGKYVELRCDPISGHTALYWYRQSLGQGPEFLIYFQGTGAADDSGLPNDRFFAVRPEGSVSTLKIQRTERGDSAVYLCASSARQGTAQHFGDGTRLSIL.

This clonotype was picked up many times. The chain is built from TRBV4-1 and TRBJ2-3; 7 nucleotides line up with TRBD2. V trimming: 1 base; J trimming: 5 bases; junction bases outside the gene matches: 15. CDR3 length: 18 residues. CDR1 is MGHRA, CDR2 YSYEKL, per germline. The CDR3 sequence is CASSQVAHSAGSGDTQYF. The CDR3 DNA sequence: TGCGCCAGCAGCCAAGTTGCGCACTCAGCGGGAAGTGGAGATACGCAGTATTTT.

This clonotype was seen repeatedly, ten times or more. CDR3 nucleotides: TGCGCCAGCAGTGACCCCATAGACACTGAAGCTTTCTTT. Protein product: CASSDPIDTEAFF. The chain is built from TRBV10-2 and TRBJ1-1, with D hard to call. V lost 3 bases and J 3 bases, leaving 8 bases between the germline ends. Germline CDR1 and CDR2: WSHSY and SAAADI. The length of the CDR3 is 13 residues.

The rearrangement joins TRBV5-4 to TRBJ2-1, with TRBD1 matching over 7 bases. This CDR3 is 16 amino acids long. Germline CDR1 and CDR2: SGHNT and YYREEE (reference sequence). V was clipped by 0 bases and J by 0 bases; unmatched bases: 3. CDR3 bases: TGTGCCAGCAGCTTGGAAGGGGACAGCTCCTACAATGAGCAGTTCTTC. This sequence encodes CASSLEGDSSYNEQFF.

At least ten counts were recorded for this clonotype. The chain carries TRBV20-1 and TRBJ2-7; tentatively, D is TRBD1 (5 bases). Germline V lookup: CDR1 DFQATT, CDR2 SNEGSKA (reference sequence). With 5 bases removed from V and 0 bases from J, the gap between germline ends came to 14 bases. The CDR3 totals 14 residues. The CDR3 nucleotides are TGCAGTGCTGACCCTGGACACCTCTCCTACGAGCAGTACTTC. Residues: CSADPGHLSYEQYF.

Ten or more counts support this clonotype. The gene calls are TRBV5-4 and TRBJ1-6; the D is unclear. Germline values: CDR1 SGHNT, CDR2 YYREEE (reference sequence). V was cut by 0 bases and J by 8 bases, with 12 bases left in between. The CDR3 totals 15 residues. The chain's CDR3 is CASSLDWNSHSPLHF. The CDR3 DNA follows: TGTGCCAGCAGCTTGGATTGGAACTCGCATTCACCCCTCCACTTT. The entire variable domain, with the rest obtained from reference TRBV5-4 and TRBJ1-6, is as follows: ETGVTQSPTHLIKTRGQQVTLRCSSQSGHNTVSWYQQALGQGPQFIFQYYREEENGRGNFPPRFSGLQFPNYSSELNVNALELDDSALYLCASSLDWNSHSPLHFGNGTRLTVT.

This clonotype is deemed medium-sized. The chain employs TRBV6-4 and TRBJ2-2; TRBD2 matches at 7 bases. V dropped 2 bases and J dropped 1; count of bases not matched to a gene: 4. Germline V gene data show CDR1 as MRHNA and CDR2 as SNTAGT. The length of the CDR3 is 16 residues. The CDR3 loop is CASSDGAGENTGELFF. CDR3 nucleotide sequence: TGTGCCAGCAGTGACGGCGCGGGGGAGAACACCGGGGAGCTGTTTTTT.

Ten or more counts support this clonotype. The chain couples TRBV4-1 to TRBJ2-7; weak D call: TRBD1 (6 bases). Germline V lookup: CDR1 MGHRA, CDR2 YSYEKL. With 3 bases removed from V and 6 bases from J, the gap between germline ends came to 12 bases. There are 13 residues in the CDR3. CDR3 loop: CASSQPGAAEQYF. CDR3 DNA: TGCGCCAGCAGCCAGCCAGGGGCCGCCGAGCAGTACTTC.

This clonotype was detected many times. J is TRBJ2-7 and V is TRBV20-1, with a weak D call TRBD2 (5 bases). This CDR3 comprises 13 residues. Germline V gene data show CDR1 as DFQATT and CDR2 as SNEGSKA (reference sequence). V was cut by 0 bases and J by 11 bases, with 17 bases left in between. The CDR3 loop is CSARESGWGSKYF. CDR3 sequence (DNA): TGCAGTGCTAGAGAGAGCGGCTGGGGATCGAAGTACTTC.

This clonotype was recorded once. Given a much more abundant clone one base away, this may be a read error. The chain recombines TRBV30 with TRBJ2-2, with a tentative D call TRBD2 (6 bases). The CDR3 contains 12 residues. Germline V lookup: CDR1 GTSNPN, CDR2 SVGIG (reference sequence). CDR3 residues: CVWSTQGGVMFF. The CDR3 region has the DNA TGTGTCTGGAGTACCCAGGGAGGAGTGATGTTTTTT.

This clonotype is judged medium-sized. J is TRBJ2-3 and V is TRBV2, with 10 bases fitting TRBD2. Germline lookup yields CDR1 SNHLY and CDR2 FYNNEI. The CDR3 is 15 amino acids. The V segment lost 6 bases and the J segment 1 base; nucleotides outside the gene matches: 4. The CDR3 coding sequence is TGTGCCAGCAGGACCGGGACTAGCGGCACAGATACGCAGTATTTT. It translates to CASRTGTSGTDTQYF.

In its sample, this clonotype ranks as medium-sized. This rearrangement joins TRBV7-9 to TRBJ2-1; a possible D gene is TRBD2 (6 bases). Trimming left V 4 bases short and J 3 bases short, with 16 bases between. The CDR3 sequence is 16 residues long. The germline V gene encodes CDR1 SEHNR and CDR2 FQNEAQ (reference sequence). The CDR3: CASSSRRAGIYNEQFF. The CDR3 bases are TGTGCCAGCAGCTCTAGGAGGGCGGGTATCTACAATGAGCAGTTCTTC.

This clonotype has ten or more counts. V usage is TRBV12-3 or TRBV12-4 and J usage is TRBJ2-1, with 11 nucleotides matching TRBD1. The trim removed 7 bases at V and 10 bases at J, leaving 12 bases unmatched. This CDR3 has 15 amino acids. The CDR3 sequence is CASIQMGQGDLEQFF. CDR3 coding DNA: TGTGCCAGCATACAGATGGGACAGGGGGATTTAGAGCAGTTCTTC.

This clonotype was counted only a few times. The V gene is TRBV7-9, the J gene TRBJ2-3, with 7 bases lining up with TRBD2. V dropped 6 bases and J dropped 0; count of bases not matched to a gene: 6. CDR3 length: 15 residues. The V gene's germline CDR1 is SEHNR and CDR2 FQNEAQ (reference sequence). The CDR3: CASSILATSTDTQYF. CDR3 coding DNA: TGTGCCAGCAGTATACTAGCGACTAGCACAGATACGCAGTATTTT.

This clonotype was recorded a few times. The chain recombines TRBV28 with TRBJ2-3; TRBD2 aligns across 7 bases. This CDR3 is 13 amino acids long. Trimming took 6 bases from V and 2 from J; bases not matched to a gene: 2. The germline V gene encodes CDR1 MDHEN and CDR2 SYDVKM. The CDR3 spells CASRGGSTDTQYF. DNA of the CDR3: TGTGCCAGCAGGGGGGGGTCCACAGATACGCAGTATTTT.

This clonotype came up many times. This chain uses TRBV7-6 with TRBJ1-1; D remains ambiguous. Per the germline V gene, CDR1 is SGHVS and CDR2 is FNYEAQ. The ends were cut back, 1 base at V and 1 base at J, with 4 bases in the middle. This CDR3 is built from 13 residues. CDR3 loop: CASSLEQNTEAFF. The CDR3 bases are TGTGCCAGCAGCTTAGAGCAGAACACTGAAGCTTTCTTT.

This clonotype was found many times. The chain employs TRBV2 and TRBJ2-5; D is uncertain. This CDR3 spans 13 amino acids. The germline gives CDR1 SNHLY, CDR2 FYNNEI. The V gene lost 4 bases and the J gene lost 4 bases, with 10 bases spanning the gap. In DNA, the CDR3 is TGTGCCAGCAGTGGAGGTGTCGTAGAGACCCAGTACTTC. This sequence encodes CASSGGVVETQYF.